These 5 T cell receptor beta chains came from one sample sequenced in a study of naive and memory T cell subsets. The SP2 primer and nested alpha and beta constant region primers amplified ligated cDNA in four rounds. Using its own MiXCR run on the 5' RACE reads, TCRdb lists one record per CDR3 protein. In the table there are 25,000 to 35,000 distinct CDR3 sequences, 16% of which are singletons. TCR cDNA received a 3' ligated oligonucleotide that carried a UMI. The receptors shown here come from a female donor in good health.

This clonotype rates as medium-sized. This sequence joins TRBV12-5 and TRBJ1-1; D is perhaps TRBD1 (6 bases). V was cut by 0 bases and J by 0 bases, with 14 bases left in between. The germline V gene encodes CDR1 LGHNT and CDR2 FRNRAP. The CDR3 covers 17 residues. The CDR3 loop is CASGLVVGGLMNTEAFF. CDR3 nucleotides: TGTGCTAGTGGTTTGGTCGTTGGGGGGCTCATGAACACTGAAGCTTTCTTT.

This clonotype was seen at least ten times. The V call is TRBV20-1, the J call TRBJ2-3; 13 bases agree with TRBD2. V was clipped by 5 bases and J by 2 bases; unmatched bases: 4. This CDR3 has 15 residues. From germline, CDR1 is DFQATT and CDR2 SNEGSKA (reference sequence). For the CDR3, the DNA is TGCAGTGCTCCCGGACTAGCGGGGGACACAGATACGCAGTATTTT. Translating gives CSAPGLAGDTDTQYF.

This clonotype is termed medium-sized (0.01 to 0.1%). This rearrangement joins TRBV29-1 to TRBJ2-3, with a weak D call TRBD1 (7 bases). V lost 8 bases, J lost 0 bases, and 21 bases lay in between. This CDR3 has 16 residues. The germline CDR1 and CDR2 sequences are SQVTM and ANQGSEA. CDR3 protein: CSMDRPRGESTDTQYF. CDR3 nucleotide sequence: TGCAGCATGGACAGGCCGCGCGGGGAAAGCACAGATACGCAGTATTTT.

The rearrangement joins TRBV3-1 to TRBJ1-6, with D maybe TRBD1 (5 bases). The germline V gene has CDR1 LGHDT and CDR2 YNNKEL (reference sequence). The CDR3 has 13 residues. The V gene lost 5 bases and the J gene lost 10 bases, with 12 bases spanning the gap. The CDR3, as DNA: TGTGCCAGCAGCGCGCAGGGTCGGTCACCCCTCCACTTT. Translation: CASSAQGRSPLHF.

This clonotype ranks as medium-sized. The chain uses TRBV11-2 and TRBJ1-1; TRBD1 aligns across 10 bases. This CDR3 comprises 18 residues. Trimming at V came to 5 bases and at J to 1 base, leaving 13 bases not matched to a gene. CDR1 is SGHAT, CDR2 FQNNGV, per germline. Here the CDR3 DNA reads TGTGCCAGCAGCCCGGGACAGGGGAAGACCTGGGCGAACACTGAAGCTTTCTTT. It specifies CASSPGQGKTWANTEAFF.